This TCR beta chain was sequenced during a study of cytomegalovirus exposure and HLA in healthy donors (dated by TCRdb to about 2017). With regard to the full study: The 500 to 700 repertoires of the first cohort and the 110 or so validation repertoires were produced on the same platform, according to a later analysis. The study was designed to test whether signatures of past pathogen exposure could be identified by cataloging public T cell receptors. Besides the first cohort of 666 subjects, a separate validation cohort made up of 120 different subjects was used. High-throughput TCR immunosequencing, statistical association of individual TCRs with disease status, and machine learning were combined to predict cytomegalovirus infection status. General study outcomes and caveats: The classifier was reported to diagnose cytomegalovirus status with high specificity and sensitivity in both the original cohort and the validation cohort. Of the cluster scores, approximately 95% were above 0 in a later analysis, which found that TCRs clustered in the first cohort also tended to co-occur in the 95 to 150 validation repertoires. Across donors, most TCR sequences were observed very rarely, whereas some public TCRs were present in many individuals. In vitro tests confirmed that a few of the cytomegalovirus-associated TCR beta chains recognize cytomegalovirus antigens. A later analysis lacked HLA typing for the validation cohort, so it scored co-occurrence in that cohort across all 120 repertoires. The authors suggested that the approach could potentially be extended to other disease states and immunological phenotypes. A total of about 150 TCR beta chains were listed by the study as associated with cytomegalovirus.

The method was the immunoSEQ multiplex PCR assay. As for the authors' bioinformatics: A statistical classification framework was built to diagnose cytomegalovirus status from the catalog of TCR beta chain sequences. As stored in TCRdb, this immuneACCESS dataset retains in-frame rearrangements with V and J assigned. A fraction of the clones does not appear; measured against another copy, unresolved V genes explain less than half of the discrepancy, and the remainder lacks a known reason. For V, J and clone size, that table is used; D and trimming come from the DNA. Here the sample has around 230,000 clones; around 86% occur a single time. The ten largest clones take up around 1.3% of the sample. With respect to this clone: Its antigen remains unidentified. No much larger clone is present one base from it, and per-base qualities are unavailable.

Separate from the approximately 700-subject first cohort, the validation cohort of roughly 130 subjects was the group to which the donors belonged. From a lookup of the germline V gene, CDR1 and CDR2 are SGHRS and YFSETQ. Relative to germline, V is missing 0 bases and J is missing 1 base, with 2 bases of the junction outside any gene match. The CDR3, cysteine through phenylalanine, is 16 amino acids long. Only the CDR3 DNA is retained, 48 bases long and in frame from the first base. This sequence uses TRBV5-1 and TRBJ2-1; TRBD2 matches 9 bases in the middle. Source material: PBMCs. The TCR sequence derives from a woman aged 30 to 39 in good health and CMV-seropositive. The DNA sequence is as follows: TGCGCCAGCAGCTTGGAAGCGGGAGGATCCTACAATGAGCAGTTCTTC. Translated, it gives CASSLEAGGSYNEQFF.